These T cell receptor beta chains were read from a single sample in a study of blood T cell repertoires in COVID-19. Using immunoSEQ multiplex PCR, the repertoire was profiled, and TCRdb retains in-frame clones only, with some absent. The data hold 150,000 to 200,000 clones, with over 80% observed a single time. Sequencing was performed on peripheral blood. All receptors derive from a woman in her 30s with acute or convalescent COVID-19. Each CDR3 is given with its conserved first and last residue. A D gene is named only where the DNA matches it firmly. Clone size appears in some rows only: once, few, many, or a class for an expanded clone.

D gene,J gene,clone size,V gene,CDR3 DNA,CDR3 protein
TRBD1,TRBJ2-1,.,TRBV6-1,TGTGCCAGCAGTGCCCGGTTAAGGACAGGGAGACTGTTCGATGAGCAGTTCTTC,CASSARLRTGRLFDEQFF
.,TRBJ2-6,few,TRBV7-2,TGTGCCAGCAGCTTAGATAGCTCTGGGGCCAACGTCCTGACTTTC,CASSLDSSGANVLTF
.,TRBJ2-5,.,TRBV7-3,TGTGCCAGCAGCGAGACTATCAAAGAGACCCAGTACTTC,CASSETIKETQYF
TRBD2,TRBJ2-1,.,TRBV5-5,TGTGCCAGCAGCTTTGGGAGGGAATACAATGAGCAGTTCTTC,CASSFGREYNEQFF
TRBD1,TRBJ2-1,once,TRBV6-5,TGTGCCAGCAGCGGTACAGGGGGTGGTAGCGATGAGCAGTTCTTC,CASSGTGGGSDEQFF
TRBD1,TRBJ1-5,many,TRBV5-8,TGTGCCAGCAGCCCGAGGGGGCATAGCAATCAGCCCCAGCATTTT,CASSPRGHSNQPQHF
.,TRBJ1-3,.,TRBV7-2,TGTGCCAGCAGTTCAATTGGCGGAAACACCATATATTTT,CASSSIGGNTIYF
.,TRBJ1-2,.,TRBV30,TGTGCCTGGAGAGAAACAGCTTTTTTCTATGGCTACACCTTC,CAWRETAFFYGYTF
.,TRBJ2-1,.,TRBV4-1,TGCGCCAGCAGCCTAGCCCGGGGTGAGCAGTTCTTC,CASSLARGEQFF
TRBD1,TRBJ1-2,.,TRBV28,TGTGCCAGCACCCCACCCGGGACAGGGGTTTCCTACTACACCTTC,CASTPPGTGVSYYTF
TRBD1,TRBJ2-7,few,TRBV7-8,TGTGCCAGCAGCTTTCAGACAGGGAGCAGCTCCTACGAGCAGTACTTC,CASSFQTGSSSYEQYF
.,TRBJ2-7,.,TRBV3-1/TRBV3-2,TGTGCCAGCAGCCAAGGACTAGGGGGGGTTTACGAGCAGTACTTC,CASSQGLGGVYEQYF
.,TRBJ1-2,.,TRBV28,TGTGCCAGCAGTTGGCATTATGGCTACACCTTC,CASSWHYGYTF
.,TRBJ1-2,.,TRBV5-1,TGCGCCAGCAGCTTGGCCCGGTCCACTTATGGCTACACCTTC,CASSLARSTYGYTF
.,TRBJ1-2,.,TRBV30,TGTGCCTGGAAAATATCGCGGAACTATGGCTACACCTTC,CAWKISRNYGYTF
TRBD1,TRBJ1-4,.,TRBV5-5,TGTGCCAGCAGCTTTCAGACAGGGCGGGAAAAACTGTTTTTT,CASSFQTGREKLFF
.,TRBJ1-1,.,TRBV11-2,TGTGCCAGCAGCTTACTTCCGGGAGGGAACACTGAAGCTTTCTTT,CASSLLPGGNTEAFF
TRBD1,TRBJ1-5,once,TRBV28,TGTGCCAGCACGCCGGGACAGTCTTATCAGCCCCAGCATTTT,CASTPGQSYQPQHF
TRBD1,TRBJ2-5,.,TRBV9,TGTGCCAGCAGCGGCCGACAGGGACAAGAGACCCAGTACTTC,CASSGRQGQETQYF
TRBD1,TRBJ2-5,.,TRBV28,TGTGCCAGCACCCTCCAGGGGGCGCGTCAAGAGACCCAGTACTTC,CASTLQGARQETQYF
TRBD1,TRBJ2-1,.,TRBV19,TGTGCCAGTAGTATAACAGGGGGCAATGAGCAGTTCTTC,CASSITGGNEQFF
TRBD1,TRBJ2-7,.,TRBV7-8,TGTGCCAGCAGCTTAGTGGACAGGGGAACCTACGAGCAGTACTTC,CASSLVDRGTYEQYF
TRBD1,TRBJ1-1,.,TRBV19,TGTGCCAGTCAGGGCGGGACAGGGCGGACTGAAGCTTTCTTT,CASQGGTGRTEAFF
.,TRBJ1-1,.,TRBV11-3,TGTGCCAGCAGCTTAACTCCAGGGTATGAAGCTTTCTTT,CASSLTPGYEAFF